Listed below are T cell receptor beta chains from one sample, sequenced in a study of CD4+ T cells in melanoma. Sequencing used immunoSEQ multiplex PCR; TCRdb keeps in-frame clones, though not all of them. The sample lists 6,700 or so clones, approximately 66% occurring once. The sample consisted of cells from a culture (not recorded whether cultured in vitro). The receptors come from a human donor with melanoma. CDR3s include the opening cysteine and the closing phenylalanine or tryptophan.

TRBV28	TRBJ2-2	CASRAGGTGELFF
TRBV13	TRBJ1-2	CASSLIAGGGGYTF
TRBV10-1	TRBJ2-7	CASNLFYGTGFHPTYEQYF
TRBV9	TRBJ1-3	CASSVAGGQGNTIYF
TRBV7-9	TRBJ2-3	CASSLGSGGTDTQYF
TRBV5-1	TRBJ2-1	CASSLDGAYYNEQFF
TRBV5-1	TRBJ1-1	CASSFKGDTEAFF
TRBV3-1/TRBV3-2	TRBJ2-7	CASSQDLGQGTYEQYF
TRBV6-5	TRBJ2-7	CASSPSGLYPYEQYF
TRBV5-6	TRBJ2-1	CASSLGDRAYNEQFF
TRBV20-1	TRBJ2-7	CSASLGGILYEQYF